These 12 T cell receptor beta chains came from one sample sequenced in a study of blood T cell repertoires in COVID-19. Clones were read by immunoSEQ multiplex PCR, and TCRdb kept only the in-frame ones, dropping some. The sample holds some 110,000 clones, about four fifths seen once. Sample: peripheral blood. Every receptor here comes from a man aged 55-75 years with active or convalescent COVID-19.

This clone was recorded many times. The chain carries TRBV3-1 (or the pseudogene TRBV3-2) and TRBJ2-2, with D possibly matching TRBD2 (5 bases). CDR3 length equals 16 residues. The germline V gene encodes CDR1 LGHDT and CDR2 YNNKEL (reference sequence). Trimming took off 3 bases at V and 2 bases at J, with 13 bases between the two ends. The CDR3 protein is CASSHASGLNTGELFF. CDR3 DNA sequence: TGTGCCAGCAGCCATGCGAGCGGACTCAACACCGGGGAGCTGTTTTTT.

The CDR3: CATLGQGADTQYF. CDR3 sequence (DNA): TGTGCTACCCTCGGACAGGGTGCAGATACGCAGTATTTT. J is TRBJ2-3 and V is TRBV7-2, with TRBD1 identical over 8 bases. The CDR3 is 13 amino acids. In germline, CDR1 is SGHTA, CDR2 FQGNSA.

The chain joins TRBV5-1 to TRBJ2-7; a weak D match, TRBD1 (6 bases). Trimming removed 4 bases at V and 3 bases at J, with 8 bases between. Germline-derived CDR1 and CDR2 are SGHRS and YFSETQ. The CDR3 loop spans 12 amino acids. The CDR3 region has the DNA TGCGCCAGCAGCCCGGACAGCTACGAGCAGTACTTC. This sequence encodes CASSPDSYEQYF.

CDR3 in DNA: TGTGCCAGCAGCTTGTCCCCAGGGGCCTTTTCACCCCTCCACTTT. Translated: CASSLSPGAFSPLHF. This chain links TRBV5-4 with TRBJ1-6, with D possibly being TRBD1 (6 bases). Trimming cost V 1 base and J 9 bases, with 14 bases left between them. CDR1 SGHNT and CDR2 YYREEE come from the germline V gene (reference sequence). The CDR3 covers 15 residues.

The chain couples TRBV6-2 or TRBV6-3 to TRBJ2-2; 9 bases are shared with TRBD1. Unmatched junction bases numbered 6, after V lost 4 bases and J lost 6 bases. The CDR3 contains 15 residues. The V gene's germline CDR1 is MNHEY and CDR2 SVGEGT. The CDR3 sequence: CASSSPGQGAGELFF. The CDR3 nucleotides read TGTGCCAGCAGTTCACCGGGACAGGGAGCCGGGGAGCTGTTTTTT.

The CDR3 here is CASSQMTTGGPTDTQYF. Here the CDR3 DNA reads TGCGCCAGCAGCCAAATGACGACGGGAGGACCCACAGATACGCAGTATTTT. J is TRBJ2-3 and V is TRBV4-3, with TRBD2 identical over 7 bases. Trimming took 2 bases from V and 2 from J; bases not matched to a gene: 10. The CDR3 has 17 amino acids. Germline loops: CDR1 LGHNA, CDR2 YSLEER.

V is TRBV19 and J is TRBJ2-1; TRBD1 matches 10 bases. The V gene's germline CDR1 is LNHDA and CDR2 SQIVND (reference sequence). The CDR3 is 18 amino acids. The trim removed 3 bases at V and 0 bases at J, leaving 8 bases unmatched. The CDR3 DNA sequence: TGTGCCAGTAGTATGACAGGGGGCCCAAAGAGCTCCTACAATGAGCAGTTCTTC. It yields the protein CASSMTGGPKSSYNEQFF.

The chain links TRBV12-3 or TRBV12-4 to TRBJ2-2; D ambiguous. V lost 6 bases and J lost 4, with 9 bases in between. The CDR3 loop spans 13 amino acids. CDR3 coding DNA: TGTGCCAGCAGGGCAGAGCGCACCGGGGAGCTGTTTTTT. Translation: CASRAERTGELFF.

The J gene is TRBJ1-1, the V gene TRBV5-1; the match to TRBD1 covers 10 bases. V shed 2 bases, J shed 3 bases, and the junction held 7 bases outside the gene matches. The CDR3 is 16 amino acids. Germline-derived CDR1 and CDR2 are SGHRS and YFSETQ. The CDR3 protein is CASSFDEGTGDTEAFF. DNA for the CDR3: TGCGCCAGCAGCTTCGATGAGGGGACAGGGGACACTGAAGCTTTCTTT.

The genes are TRBV15 and TRBJ2-7; D gene ambiguous. V gave up 0 bases and J gave up 3 bases, with 3 bases separating them. The CDR3 sequence is 12 residues long. In germline, CDR1 is LNHNV, CDR2 YYDKDF (reference sequence). CDR3 residues: CATSRDRYEQYF. The CDR3 region has the DNA TGTGCCACCAGCAGAGATCGCTACGAGCAGTACTTC.

The chain combines TRBV28 with TRBJ2-1; D is possibly TRBD1 (6 bases). The CDR3 extends over 18 amino acids. V was shortened by 3 bases and J by 3 bases, with 21 bases between the two germline ends. Germline CDR1 reads MDHEN; CDR2 reads SYDVKM. This chain's CDR3 is CASSFVFGGATHYNEQFF. The DNA of the CDR3 is TGTGCCAGCAGTTTCGTCTTTGGGGGCGCGACCCACTACAATGAGCAGTTCTTC.

In regard to this clone: The junction does not match germline at one end; this may be a read error. The V gene is TRBV7-8, the J gene TRBJ1-2; D uncertain. Germline V gene sequence: CDR1 SGHVS, CDR2 FQNEAQ. The CDR3 has 8 amino acids. The CDR3 DNA follows: TGTGCCAGCAGCCGTGAGGTCTTC. As protein: CASSREVF.